A single sample gave rise to the 18 T cell receptor beta chains below, sequenced in a study of T cells in localized non-small cell lung cancer. The method was immunoSEQ multiplex PCR; TCRdb's version includes in-frame clones alone and lacks a portion of them. The sample carries thousands of clones, approximately 23% recorded once. Sequencing was performed on normal lung tissue next to the tumor, taken before any cancer treatment. Receptor source: a woman aged 40-69 years with stage I lung adenocarcinoma.

V gene TRBV19 combines with J gene TRBJ1-1; D is unresolved. CDR1 is LNHDA, CDR2 SQIVND, per germline (reference sequence). The CDR3 is made up of 13 amino acids. Trimming pared 5 bases from V and 8 bases from J, leaving 15 bases between. The CDR3 protein is CASSVQRTGEAFF. As DNA, the CDR3 is TGTGCCAGTAGTGTACAGCGTACGGGGGAAGCTTTCTTT. The whole variable domain, filled in from reference TRBV19 and TRBJ1-1, reads DGGITQSPKYLFRKEGQNVTLSCEQNLNHDAMYWYRQDPGQGLRLIYYSQIVNDFQKGDIAEGYSVSREKKESFPLTVTSAQKNPTAFYLCASSVQRTGEAFFGQGTRLTVV.

V usage is TRBV28 and J usage is TRBJ2-7; 10 nucleotides agree with TRBD2. The CDR3 contains 15 residues. Trimming took 3 bases from V and 7 from J; bases not matched to a gene: 9. Germline lookup yields CDR1 MDHEN and CDR2 SYDVKM. The CDR3 DNA sequence: TGTGCCAGCAGTTTGGCTAGCGGGAGCCAGAGGGAGCAGTACTTC. Its translation is CASSLASGSQREQYF.

This clone was seen a handful of times. The chain combines TRBV11-3 with TRBJ1-5; D is possibly TRBD1 (5 bases). The CDR3 runs 15 residues. V was clipped by 0 bases and J by 2 bases, with 8 bases between them. CDR1 and CDR2 (germline): SGHNT, YENEEA. Here the CDR3 reads CASSLEDTGNQPQHF. The CDR3, as DNA: TGTGCCAGCAGCTTAGAGGACACTGGCAATCAGCCCCAGCATTTT.

This clone was seen a few times. The rearrangement links TRBV9 to TRBJ2-5; D not resolved. V shed 7 bases and J shed 3 bases, with 10 bases lying between them. Germline V gene sequence: CDR1 SGDLS, CDR2 YYNGEE. The CDR3 runs 12 residues. CDR3 nucleotides: TGTGCCAGCGCGGCAACAGAAGAGACCCAGTACTTC. Amino acids: CASAATEETQYF.

Within the sample, this clone is medium-sized. V usage is TRBV6-8 and J usage is TRBJ2-1; D unresolved. Germline CDR1 MNHGY, CDR2 SAAAGT. The CDR3 consists of 14 residues. The V end lost 2 bases, the J end lost 5 bases, and 10 bases lay between the germline ends. The CDR3 protein is CASSYLGRNNEQFF. CDR3 coding DNA: TGTGCCAGCAGTTACCTGGGTCGAAACAATGAGCAGTTCTTC.

This clone was counted between two and nine times. At one end the junction does not follow the germline gene, possibly because of a read error. The gene calls are TRBV11-3 and TRBJ2-7, with TRBD2 matching over 10 bases. The CDR3 sequence is 15 residues long. Germline V gene lookup returns CDR1 SGHNT and CDR2 YENEEA. The chain's CDR3 is CASSLGLAGGSEQYF. The CDR3 DNA follows: TGTGCTAGCAGCTTAGGATTAGCGGGAGGATCCGAGCAGTACTTC.

The CDR3 bases are TGCGCCAGCAGTGAGACAGGACGTCCGTACAATGAGCAGTTCTTC. This codes for CASSETGRPYNEQFF. The V and J genes are TRBV5-1 and TRBJ2-1, with D possibly being TRBD1 (6 bases). V lost 5 bases, J lost 4 bases, and 16 bases lay in between. This CDR3 is built from 15 residues. Germline-derived CDR1 and CDR2 are SGHRS and YFSETQ.

The genes are TRBV30 and TRBJ2-7, with 7 nucleotides matching TRBD2. Germline CDR1 and CDR2: GTSNPN and SVGIG (reference sequence). The CDR3 has 15 residues. With 5 bases clipped from V and 5 bases from J, the junction kept 15 bases outside the gene matches. The CDR3 nucleotides read TGTGCCTGGGACTTAGGGGCGGGAGTTCTCAACGAGCAGTACTTC. Its protein is CAWDLGAGVLNEQYF.

In DNA, the CDR3 is TGTGCCAGCAGCCAAGGACAGGGGTTTTTTACGCAGTATTTT. This translates into CASSQGQGFFTQYF. The rearrangement links TRBV14 to TRBJ2-3; 8 bases are shared with TRBD1. V was pared by 1 base and J by 8 bases, with 5 bases of the junction left unmatched. The CDR3 is 14 amino acids. Per the germline V gene, CDR1 is SGHDN and CDR2 is FVKESK.

This clone turned up a few times. The J gene is TRBJ2-1, the V gene TRBV6-8; TRBD2 matches at 9 bases. The length of the CDR3 is 14 residues. V lost 11 bases and J lost 4; bases outside the gene matches: 9. In germline, CDR1 is MNHGY, CDR2 SAAAGT. The CDR3 loop reads CASLSAGGYNEQFF. The CDR3 DNA reads TGTGCCTCCCTCTCTGCGGGAGGGTACAATGAGCAGTTCTTC.

This chain links TRBV19 with TRBJ2-2; the D is unclear. In germline, CDR1 is LNHDA, CDR2 SQIVND (reference sequence). V was clipped by 6 bases and J by 7 bases, with 15 bases between them. The CDR3 contains 14 residues. CDR3 DNA: TGTGCCAGTAGATCCCCCAATCGAGGCGGGGAGCTGTTTTTT. This encodes CASRSPNRGGELFF.

The chain joins TRBV23-1 to TRBJ2-7, with 8 bases that match TRBD1. TRBV23-1 is recorded as an ORF, its role being uncertain. The CDR3 length is 13 residues. The V and J ends lost 6 bases and 9 bases, in that order; junction bases with no gene match: 10. The chain's CDR3 is CASSLDRASWQYF. CDR3 nucleotides: TGCGCCAGCAGCTTGGACAGGGCTTCCTGGCAGTACTTC.

CDR3 sequence: CASSFSGSTDTQYF. The CDR3 DNA sequence: TGTGCCAGCAGCTTTAGCGGAAGCACAGATACGCAGTATTTT. The J gene is TRBJ2-3, the V gene TRBV11-3; D possibly corresponds to TRBD2 (6 bases). The CDR3 is 14 amino acids. The germline CDR1 and CDR2 sequences are SGHNT and YENEEA. Trimming took off 3 bases at V and 0 bases at J, with 7 bases between the two ends. Combining the CDR3 with reference TRBV11-3 and TRBJ2-3 gives the whole variable domain EAGVVQSPRYKIIEKKQPVAFWCNPISGHNTLYWYLQNLGQGPELLIRYENEEAVDDSQLPKDRFSAERLKGVDSTLKIQPAELGDSAVYLCASSFSGSTDTQYFGPGTRLTVL.

The chain links TRBV6-8 to TRBJ2-1; unclear D gene. CDR1 is MNHGY and CDR2 is SAAAGT in the germline V gene. V lost 7 bases and J 0 bases, leaving 7 bases between the germline ends. The CDR3 is 13 residues long. The CDR3 DNA is TGTGCCAGCAAAGATAACTCCTACAATGAGCAGTTCTTC. Its protein product is CASKDNSYNEQFF.

Relative to its sample, this clone is large. The chain carries TRBV9 and TRBJ1-1; possible D gene TRBD1, 5 bases. Germline lookup yields CDR1 SGDLS and CDR2 YYNGEE. V was cut by 6 bases and J by 2 bases, with 11 bases left in between. This CDR3 has 13 amino acids. The CDR3 DNA reads TGTGCCAGCAACTGGGGGGGAAACACTGAAGCTTTCTTT. This gives the protein CASNWGGNTEAFF.

The genes are TRBV19 and TRBJ2-1; TRBD2 matches at 10 bases. The CDR3 extends over 20 amino acids. Germline V gene data show CDR1 as LNHDA and CDR2 as SQIVND (reference sequence). The trim removed 3 bases at V and 0 bases at J, leaving 14 bases unmatched. Here the CDR3 reads CASSIPSLAGVLGSYNEQFF. CDR3 DNA: TGTGCCAGTAGTATCCCTAGCCTAGCGGGAGTCCTCGGCTCCTACAATGAGCAGTTCTTC.

By share, this clone counts as hyperexpanded. The genes are TRBV6-8 and TRBJ2-1, with TRBD1 as a possible D gene (6 bases). Trimming cost V 5 bases and J 4 bases, with 15 bases left between them. Germline V gives CDR1 MNHGY, CDR2 SAAAGT. CDR3 size: 15 residues. In DNA form, the CDR3 reads TGTGCCAGCAGTGGGGGCAGGGAAGGGTACAATGAGCAGTTCTTC. Translation: CASSGGREGYNEQFF.

The chain is built from TRBV19 and TRBJ2-2; TRBD2 aligns across 10 bases. There are 15 residues in the CDR3. Per germline, CDR1 LNHDA and CDR2 SQIVND (reference sequence). V gave up 6 bases and J gave up 5 bases; unmatched junction bases: 6. CDR3 amino acids: CASSSSGRGTGELFF. In DNA form, the CDR3 reads TGTGCCAGTAGCTCTAGCGGGAGAGGGACCGGGGAGCTGTTTTTT.